A selection of T cell receptor beta chains follows, all from one sample in a study of T cell responses to AZD1222 COVID-19 vaccine. Repertoires were generated with immunoSEQ multiplex PCR, while TCRdb's copy carries only in-frame clones and drops some. The data contain about 100,000 clones, about 87% of them singletons. This sample comprised peripheral blood, obtained on day 0 of MenACWY control vaccination. The receptors stem from an adult in good health. The CDR3 runs from the conserved cysteine through the conserved F or W. The D gene is left open where the match is weak. Clone sizes are given selectively: once, few, many, or a class where the clone is expanded.

V gene	J gene	D gene	clone size	CDR3 DNA	CDR3 protein
TRBV4-2	TRBJ1-3	NA	NA	TGTGCCAGCAGCCTGACAGAGGAGTTCTCTGGAAACACCATATATTTT	CASSLTEEFSGNTIYF
TRBV18	TRBJ1-6	NA	NA	TGTGCCAGCTCACCAGGGGCAGCTTCACCCCTCCACTTT	CASSPGAASPLHF
TRBV7-9	TRBJ2-3	TRBD1	once	TGTGCCAGCAGTAACAGGGGGCCAGGCACAGATACGCAGTATTTT	CASSNRGPGTDTQYF
TRBV12-3/TRBV12-4	TRBJ2-7	TRBD1	once	TGTGCCAGCAGTTTAGACAGGGGGTCCAAGCAGTACTTC	CASSLDRGSKQYF
TRBV5-4	TRBJ2-6	NA	NA	TGTGCCAGCAGCTTAGACCGTTTCTCTGGGGCCAACGTCCTGACTTTC	CASSLDRFSGANVLTF
TRBV18	TRBJ2-1	NA	NA	TGTGCCAGCTCACCCTTGCAGGGAGGCCATGAGCAGTTCTTC	CASSPLQGGHEQFF
TRBV3-1/TRBV3-2	TRBJ1-4	NA	NA	TGTGCCAGCAGCCTCGATCCCAAGGTGGAACTGTTTTTT	CASSLDPKVELFF
TRBV18	TRBJ2-3	NA	NA	TGTGCCTCTACGGAGGGTTCAGATACGCAGTATTTT	CASTEGSDTQYF
TRBV11-2	TRBJ2-2	TRBD2	few	TGTGCCAGCAGCCCCCCTCCTCGGGGGGGGGCCCGGGACACCGGGGAGCTGTTTTTT	CASSPPPRGGARDTGELFF
TRBV5-1	TRBJ2-3	TRBD1	NA	TGCGCCAGCTTACAGGGGGCTAGCACAGATACGCAGTATTTT	CASLQGASTDTQYF
TRBV19	TRBJ1-1	TRBD1	NA	TGTGCCAGTCGGACAGGGAACACTGAAGCTTTCTTT	CASRTGNTEAFF
TRBV6-5	TRBJ2-3	NA	NA	TGTGCCAGCAGTCACTTAGGGGCCGGTGGCACAGATACGCAGTATTTT	CASSHLGAGGTDTQYF
TRBV12-3/TRBV12-4	TRBJ1-1	TRBD1	NA	TGTGCCAGCAGTCCGGGGACAGGGCGGACAGCTTTCTTT	CASSPGTGRTAFF
TRBV11-2	TRBJ1-5	TRBD1	NA	TGTGCCAGCAGTGGACAGGATCAGCCCCAGCATTTT	CASSGQDQPQHF
TRBV28	TRBJ2-7	NA	NA	TGTGCCAGCAGTTTAAAAACTACCTACGAGCAGTACTTC	CASSLKTTYEQYF
TRBV9	TRBJ2-5	TRBD2	NA	TGTGCCAGCAGCGGGACTAGCGGGGGGCTAGGAGAGACCCAGTACTTC	CASSGTSGGLGETQYF
TRBV19	TRBJ2-1	NA	NA	TGTGCCAGTAGTATTCCTAGCGGAGGGGGTAATGAGCAGTTCTTC	CASSIPSGGGNEQFF
TRBV7-2	TRBJ1-5	NA	NA	TGTGCCAGCAGCTTAGTGGGAAGCCCCCAGCATTTT	CASSLVGSPQHF
TRBV19	TRBJ1-1	NA	NA	TGTGTAACGGGGAATCCCATGAACACTGAAGCTTTCTTT	CVTGNPMNTEAFF
TRBV7-2	TRBJ2-3	NA	NA	TGTGCCAGCAGCTTAGTTGCCGGAGGGCTAGTAGATACGCAGTATTTT	CASSLVAGGLVDTQYF
TRBV9	TRBJ2-7	NA	NA	TGTGCCAGCAGCGTAGCTGCAGGGAACGGCTACGAGCAGTACTTC	CASSVAAGNGYEQYF
TRBV7-8	TRBJ2-2	NA	NA	TGTGCCAGCAGCCCTGGACAGCCCTCGAACACCGGGGAGCTGTTTTTT	CASSPGQPSNTGELFF
TRBV9	TRBJ2-5	NA	once	TGTGCCAGCAGCGTAGACTCCGGGGGCCGAGAGACCCAGTACTTC	CASSVDSGGRETQYF
TRBV18	TRBJ1-4	NA	NA	TGTGCCAGCTCACTTCAAGGTGGCCCCGGGTCAGCTAATGAAAAACTGTTTTTT	CASSLQGGPGSANEKLFF
TRBV21-1	TRBJ1-2	NA	NA	TGTGCCAGCAGCAAAGGGAACAGACTCAACTATGGCTACACCTTC	CASSKGNRLNYGYTF
TRBV6-2/TRBV6-3	TRBJ1-4	NA	NA	TGTGCCAGCAGTTGGGATGAAAAACTGTTTTTT	CASSWDEKLFF
TRBV5-5	TRBJ2-2	TRBD1	NA	TGTGCCAGCAGCGCTCTCGGACAGGGCAGGGCCGGGGAGCTGTTTTTT	CASSALGQGRAGELFF
TRBV4-3	TRBJ1-1	NA	few	TGCGCCAGCAGCCAAGTAACCGGGAACACTGAAGCTTTCTTT	CASSQVTGNTEAFF
TRBV9	TRBJ1-6	NA	NA	TGTGCCAGCAGCGTGAGTTTGAATTCACCCCTCCACTTT	CASSVSLNSPLHF
TRBV5-1	TRBJ2-7	TRBD1	NA	TGCGCCAGCAGCGGGAGGACAGGGGAGTACGAGCAGTACTTC	CASSGRTGEYEQYF
TRBV7-2	TRBJ1-3	TRBD1	NA	TGTGCCAGCAGCCCCGGGACAGGGGGAAACACCATATATTTT	CASSPGTGGNTIYF
TRBV2	TRBJ2-3	NA	few	TGTGCCAGCAGTGATACCCTAGGCACAGATACGCAGTATTTT	CASSDTLGTDTQYF
TRBV11-3	TRBJ2-1	NA	NA	TGTGCCAGCAGTCCAGGGGGGGACTACGCCTACAATGAGCAGTTCTTC	CASSPGGDYAYNEQFF
TRBV30	TRBJ2-1	NA	NA	TGTGCCTGGAGTGTAGGGGGGGGCCGTGAGCAGTTCTTC	CAWSVGGGREQFF
TRBV5-6	TRBJ1-1	NA	NA	TGTGCCAGCAGCCACGGACTCTTGAACACTGAAGCTTTCTTT	CASSHGLLNTEAFF
TRBV6-4	TRBJ1-1	NA	NA	TGTGCCAGCAGCCCAGACCGGGGGATGGAGACTGAAGCTTTCTTT	CASSPDRGMETEAFF
TRBV5-5	TRBJ2-1	NA	NA	TGTGCCAGCAGCTTGTTCAGGCCGAACAATGAGCAGTTCTTC	CASSLFRPNNEQFF
TRBV10-1	TRBJ2-3	NA	NA	TGCGCCACCTCGAACCCCCGCGGGGCGTCCCAAGATACGCAGTATTTT	CATSNPRGASQDTQYF
TRBV19	TRBJ1-1	NA	NA	TGTGCCAGTAGTATCCGATACAATCTGAACACTGAAGCTTTCTTT	CASSIRYNLNTEAFF
TRBV11-2	TRBJ2-1	TRBD2	NA	TGTGCCAGCAGCTGGAGAGGGACTACGAGCTCCTACAATGAGCAGTTCTTC	CASSWRGTTSSYNEQFF
TRBV12-1	TRBJ1-4	NA	NA	TGTGCCAGCAGCTTTAAGGAGACAGGGGTGGCCGTTCGTGAAAAACTGTTTTTT	CASSFKETGVAVREKLFF
TRBV12-3/TRBV12-4	TRBJ2-7	NA	NA	TGTGCCAGCAGCCGGGAGTTAGGCTACGAGCAGTACTTC	CASSRELGYEQYF
TRBV18	TRBJ1-1	NA	NA	TGTGCCAGCTCACCTCCAGGGGACCCCGAAGCAGCTTTCTTT	CASSPPGDPEAAFF
TRBV5-1	TRBJ2-6	NA	NA	TGCGCCAGCAGCTGGGACTGGGGCTCTGGGGCCAACGTCCTGACTTTC	CASSWDWGSGANVLTF
TRBV7-9	TRBJ1-2	NA	NA	TGTGCCAGCAGCTCCGAGGTCCCTTATGGCTACACCTTC	CASSSEVPYGYTF
TRBV4-2	TRBJ2-2	NA	NA	TGTGCCAGCAGCATGGACGGGAGTAGTGTGGAGCTGTTTTTT	CASSMDGSSVELFF
TRBV4-1	TRBJ2-1	TRBD2	NA	TGCGCCAGCAGCCAAGGACTAGCGGGGGGATACAATGAGCAGTTCTTC	CASSQGLAGGYNEQFF
TRBV11-2	TRBJ2-7	NA	NA	TGTGCCAGCAGCGACCTAGGGTACAGGGCCGTGGGTGAGCAGTACTTC	CASSDLGYRAVGEQYF
TRBV28	TRBJ1-4	NA	NA	TGTGCCACCCGGACGGCAACTAATGAAAAACTGTTTTTT	CATRTATNEKLFF
TRBV10-1	TRBJ2-2	TRBD1	NA	TGCGCCAGCAGTGAGCCGGGACAGGGCCACACCGGGGAGCTGTTTTTT	CASSEPGQGHTGELFF
TRBV7-9	TRBJ2-5	NA	NA	TGTGCCAGCAGCCTCGGCCGGCTGTACCAGTACTTC	CASSLGRLYQYF
TRBV7-2	TRBJ1-1	NA	NA	TGTGCCAGCAGCTTAAGAATTCGGGACACTGAAGCTTTCTTT	CASSLRIRDTEAFF
TRBV5-1	TRBJ2-7	NA	NA	TGCGCCAGCAGCCCGGGTGCCTCCGTCTACGAGCAGTACTTC	CASSPGASVYEQYF
TRBV3-1/TRBV3-2	TRBJ2-6	NA	once	TGTGCCAGCAGCCAAGATCCGACACGAGACTCTGGGGCCAACGTCCTGACTTTC	CASSQDPTRDSGANVLTF
TRBV7-2	TRBJ2-3	NA	NA	TGTGCCAGCAGCTTTGACGGGGTCCCCACAGATACGCAGTATTTT	CASSFDGVPTDTQYF
TRBV27	TRBJ2-7	NA	NA	TGTGCCAGCAGCTTAGGTTCCAGGGTGAGGGAGCAGTACTTC	CASSLGSRVREQYF
TRBV19	TRBJ2-5	NA	NA	TGTGCCAGATGTCTAATATCGAGGGTAGGAGAGACCCAGTACTTC	CARCLISRVGETQYF
TRBV30	TRBJ1-5	NA	NA	TGTGCCTGGAGAAAGGGGAAGGGCTGGAATCAGCCCCAGCATTTT	CAWRKGKGWNQPQHF
TRBV25-1	TRBJ1-4	NA	NA	TGTGCCAGCAGTGACAGACAGGCTAATGAAAAACTGTTTTTT	CASSDRQANEKLFF